This TCR beta chain was sequenced in a study of blood T cell repertoires in COVID-19. Overall study context: Samples of COVID-19 (acute and convalescent) were obtained from the United States, Italy and Spain. Sources were T cells, B-cell-depleted T cells, or PBMCs; the material itself was cDNA or gDNA.

This CDR3 comprises 17 residues. V gave up 0 bases and J gave up 5 bases, with 16 bases separating them. Germline loops: CDR1 LNHNV, CDR2 YYDKDF (reference sequence). Participants reported their clinical history, and cohort assignment relied on those reports. Sequencing used immunoSEQ multiplex PCR; TCRdb keeps in-frame clones, though not all of them. The repertoire consists of 300,000 to 350,000 clones, with roughly 88% occurring once and the leading ten covering under 2.5%. The sample was PBMCs or T cells enriched from blood (not recorded which). This clonotype was sampled from a young man who had recovered from COVID-19. This chain joins TRBV15 and TRBJ1-4, with D hard to call. CDR3 sequence: CATSRDFLSLFNEKLFF. The DNA for the CDR3 is TGTGCCACCAGCAGAGATTTCCTATCTCTCTTCAATGAAAAACTGTTTTTT.